This TCR beta chain comes out of a study of identical twins. Only a few counts were recorded for this clonotype. TCRdb re-analysed the 5' RACE reads in MiXCR, keeping a single row per CDR3 protein. The sample records nearly 900,000 distinct CDR3 sequences, about 12% being singletons. These records were also assigned to another study, of yellow fever vaccine responses in identical twins.

The sample was PBMCs. The receptor was derived from a young woman in good health.

The CDR3 DNA follows: TGTGCCAGCAGTGGATTTCGAGGGAGCGAGCAGTACTTC. Residues: CASSGFRGSEQYF. The chain joins TRBV6-1 to TRBJ2-7, with D possibly matching TRBD2 (5 bases). Germline V gene sequence: CDR1 MNHNS, CDR2 SASEGT. The CDR3 loop spans 13 amino acids. Trimming took 4 bases from V and 6 from J, leaving 13 bases between them.